These T cell receptor beta chains were read from a single sample in a study of cytomegalovirus exposure and HLA in healthy donors. TCRdb's table, derived via immunoSEQ multiplex PCR, lists solely in-frame clones and lacks some. The sample has around 70,000 clones, 94% seen once; the top ten hold about 1.6%. Sequencing input: PBMCs. Receptors were obtained from a man between 18 and 35 years old in good health and CMV-seropositive. Each CDR3 is given with its conserved first and last residue. Each record gives: clone size, D gene, V gene, J gene, CDR3 protein, CDR3 DNA. The D gene is left open where the match is weak. Size is stated for part of the rows, as once, few or many counts, or as a class when the clone is expanded.

>NA|TRBD2|TRBV29-1|TRBJ2-1
CSVARLAGVVEQFF
TGCAGCGTCGCTAGACTAGCGGGAGTGGTTGAGCAGTTCTTC
>NA|TRBD2|TRBV9|TRBJ2-5
CASSVSHGSGFQETQYF
TGTGCCAGCAGCGTGAGTCACGGTAGCGGGTTTCAAGAGACCCAGTACTTC
>once|NA|TRBV28|TRBJ2-7
CASSLLARQATYEQYF
TGTGCCAGCAGTTTATTAGCCCGACAGGCTACCTACGAGCAGTACTTC
>NA|NA|TRBV19|TRBJ1-5
CASRGGTNFNQPQHF
TGTGCCAGTAGGGGGGGGACGAATTTCAATCAGCCCCAGCATTTT
>NA|TRBD2|TRBV19|TRBJ2-1
CASSIGGPGTSGSSEQFF
TGTGCCAGTAGTATAGGCGGTCCCGGGACTAGCGGGAGTTCTGAGCAGTTCTTC
>NA|NA|TRBV6-6|TRBJ2-1
CASSHSLASSYNEQFF
TGTGCCAGCAGTCACTCACTAGCCTCTTCCTACAATGAGCAGTTCTTC
>NA|NA|TRBV11-2|TRBJ1-1
CASSLVNRDTEAFF
TGTGCCAGCAGCTTAGTTAACCGGGACACTGAAGCTTTCTTT
>NA|NA|TRBV30|TRBJ1-5
CAWSVSPFNQPQHF
TGTGCCTGGAGTGTATCCCCCTTCAATCAGCCCCAGCATTTT
>NA|NA|TRBV10-2|TRBJ2-7
CASSDRAELYEQYF
TGCGCCAGCAGTGACAGAGCGGAGCTCTACGAGCAGTACTTC
>NA|TRBD2|TRBV6-1|TRBJ2-5
CASKSAGGETQYF
TGTGCCAGCAAGTCGGCGGGAGGTGAGACCCAGTACTTC
>NA|TRBD2|TRBV27|TRBJ2-1
CASCSGSMGEQFF
TGTGCCAGCTGTAGCGGGAGCATGGGTGAGCAGTTCTTC
>once|TRBD2|TRBV6-1|TRBJ2-3
CASRDIAGGGHTQYF
TGTGCCAGCAGAGATATAGCGGGGGGTGGGCATACGCAGTATTTT
>NA|NA|TRBV2|TRBJ1-1
CASSYTTSGTEAFF
TGTGCCAGCAGTTATACTACCAGCGGCACTGAAGCTTTCTTT
>once|NA|TRBV28|TRBJ2-7
CASSHNYEQYF
TGTGCCAGCAGTCACAACTACGAGCAGTACTTC
>NA|TRBD2|TRBV18|TRBJ2-7
CASSPELAGSYEQYF
TGTGCCAGCTCACCAGAACTAGCGGGATCCTACGAGCAGTACTTC
>NA|TRBD1|TRBV10-3|TRBJ2-1
CAISGAGQAENEQFF
TGTGCCATCAGTGGGGCCGGACAGGCGGAAAATGAGCAGTTCTTC
>NA|NA|TRBV7-6|TRBJ2-2
CASSLSRANTGELFF
TGTGCCAGCAGCTTATCTCGGGCGAACACCGGGGAGCTGTTTTTT
>NA|NA|TRBV30|TRBJ1-5
CAWSVGGSQPQHF
TGTGCCTGGAGTGTGGGGGGGAGTCAGCCCCAGCATTTT
>NA|NA|TRBV28|TRBJ2-1
CASSKLGRQFF
TGTGCCAGCAGTAAACTAGGACGGCAGTTCTTC
>once|TRBD1|TRBV27|TRBJ2-7
CASSTGGNYYEQYF
TGTGCCAGCAGTACAGGGGGGAATTACTACGAGCAGTACTTC
>NA|TRBD2|TRBV30|TRBJ2-7
CASGLAGGGYEQYF
TGTGCCTCGGGACTAGCGGGAGGGGGCTACGAGCAGTACTTC
>few|TRBD2|TRBV5-1|TRBJ2-7
CASSPGLAGTYEQYF
TGCGCCAGCAGTCCGGGACTAGCGGGAACGTACGAGCAGTACTTC